The 13 T cell receptor beta chains listed next were all sequenced from one sample in a study of cytomegalovirus exposure and HLA in healthy donors. The table came from immunoSEQ multiplex PCR; TCRdb's copy has only in-frame clones and leaves some out. Of about 130,000 clones listed, approximately 84% are singletons. Sequencing input: PBMCs. All receptors derive from a young man in good health and CMV-seropositive.

This chain connects TRBV7-3 to TRBJ2-3; D unresolved. Germline values: CDR1 SGHTA, CDR2 FQGTGA. Trimming shortened V by 8 bases and J by 0 bases, and 9 bases separated the two germline ends. The CDR3 consists of 13 residues. The CDR3 region is CASVLSSTDTQYF. CDR3 DNA sequence: TGTGCCAGCGTACTGAGTAGCACAGATACGCAGTATTTT.

This clone was seen more than once but under ten times. The gene calls are TRBV15 and TRBJ2-5; possibly TRBD2 for D (5 bases). CDR3 length equals 14 residues. Germline-derived CDR1 and CDR2 are LNHNV and YYDKDF (reference sequence). V was cut by 6 bases and J by 4 bases, with 15 bases left in between. The CDR3 protein is CATSPVGRRETQYF. The CDR3 DNA reads TGTGCCACCAGTCCCGTGGGGAGACGAGAGACCCAGTACTTC.

V is TRBV28 and J is TRBJ1-3, with D possibly being TRBD1 (6 bases). CDR1 is MDHEN, CDR2 SYDVKM, per germline. This CDR3 contains 17 residues. V lost 5 bases, J lost 2 bases, and 19 bases lay in between. The DNA for the CDR3 is TGTGCCAGCAGTACTCCGGGGAGGGGGGCTGCTGGAAACACCATATATTTT. This gives the protein CASSTPGRGAAGNTIYF. Based on the CDR3 plus reference TRBV28 and TRBJ1-3, the full variable domain is DVKVTQSSRYLVKRTGEKVFLECVQDMDHENMFWYRQDPGLGLRLIYFSYDVKMKEKGDIPEGYSVSREKKERFSLILESASTNQTSMYLCASSTPGRGAAGNTIYFGEGSWLTVV.

The rearrangement uses TRBV5-1 and TRBJ2-1, with D uncertain. The CDR3 sequence is 13 residues long. V was trimmed by 3 bases and J by 6 bases, leaving 10 bases between them. Per germline, CDR1 SGHRS and CDR2 YFSETQ. The CDR3 bases are TGCGCCAGCAGCTGGGCGCCCCTCAATGAGCAGTTCTTC. Translating it yields CASSWAPLNEQFF.

The chain has TRBV28 and TRBJ1-5, with 8 bases aligning to TRBD1. CDR1 and CDR2 from the germline V gene are MDHEN and SYDVKM. The trim removed 5 bases at V and 4 bases at J, leaving 7 bases unmatched. The CDR3 length is 15 residues. CDR3 DNA: TGTGCCAGCAGTACCCAGACAGGGGAGAATCAGCCCCAGCATTTT. It encodes CASSTQTGENQPQHF. Supplemented by reference TRBV28 and TRBJ1-5, the full variable domain reads DVKVTQSSRYLVKRTGEKVFLECVQDMDHENMFWYRQDPGLGLRLIYFSYDVKMKEKGDIPEGYSVSREKKERFSLILESASTNQTSMYLCASSTQTGENQPQHFGDGTRLSIL.

The V and J genes are TRBV2 and TRBJ1-1; no reliable D call. The CDR3 runs 14 residues. CDR1 is SNHLY and CDR2 is FYNNEI in the germline V gene. Trimming took off 0 bases at V and 7 bases at J, with 12 bases between the two ends. The CDR3 here is CASSEAAGHLEAFF. The CDR3 coding sequence is TGTGCCAGCAGTGAAGCCGCGGGCCACCTTGAAGCTTTCTTT.

V and J are TRBV5-4 and TRBJ2-7; no firm D call. The germline CDR1 and CDR2 sequences are SGHNT and YYREEE (reference sequence). The CDR3 covers 14 residues. V lost 0 bases, J lost 2 bases, and 9 bases lay in between. The chain's CDR3 is CASSLASVPYEQYF. The CDR3 region has the DNA TGTGCCAGCAGCTTGGCCTCAGTCCCCTACGAGCAGTACTTC.

The chain is built from TRBV30 and TRBJ2-3, with 11 positions matching TRBD2. V shed 5 bases, J shed 6 bases, and the junction held 1 base outside the gene matches. Germline CDR1 reads GTSNPN; CDR2 reads SVGIG (reference sequence). The CDR3 extends over 12 amino acids. The CDR3 bases are TGTGCCTGGTCTAGCGGGAGGGATACGCAGTATTTT. It translates to CAWSSGRDTQYF.

The chain is built from TRBV5-1 and TRBJ1-1, with 12 bases matching TRBD1. The CDR3 is made up of 16 amino acids. V lost 2 bases, J lost 6 bases, and 8 bases stayed unmatched. Germline V gene sequence: CDR1 SGHRS, CDR2 YFSETQ. This chain's CDR3 is CASSFPGTGGSSEAFF. The CDR3 DNA reads as TGCGCCAGCAGCTTCCCCGGGACAGGGGGCTCGTCTGAAGCTTTCTTT.

The rearrangement links TRBV2 to TRBJ2-3, with 11 bases lining up with TRBD2. The V gene's germline CDR1 is SNHLY and CDR2 FYNNEI. The CDR3 contains 16 residues. With 3 bases clipped from V and 0 bases from J, the junction kept 2 bases outside the gene matches. CDR3 coding DNA: TGTGCCAGCAGTGAGGGACTAGCGGAGAGCACAGATACGCAGTATTTT. This gives the protein CASSEGLAESTDTQYF.

The V gene is TRBV5-1, the J gene TRBJ2-7; the D gene is possibly TRBD2 (6 bases). V lost 5 bases, J lost 3 bases, and 15 bases lay in between. There are 14 residues in the CDR3. The germline CDR1 and CDR2 sequences are SGHRS and YFSETQ. The DNA for the CDR3 is TGCGCCAGCAGTTATGGGGGGTTCCTCTACGAGCAGTACTTC. It encodes CASSYGGFLYEQYF.

This clone was counted ten times or more. The chain carries TRBV5-1 and TRBJ2-5; TRBD2 agrees at 8 bases. V lost 4 bases to trimming and J lost 5 bases; unmatched junction nucleotides: 7. CDR3 length: 14 amino acids. Germline values: CDR1 SGHRS, CDR2 YFSETQ. CDR3 DNA sequence: TGCGCCAGCAGCAGTCGGGGGGGGCGGGAGACCCAGTACTTC. Encoded protein: CASSSRGGRETQYF.

Written as DNA, the CDR3 is TGCGCCAGCAGCCTTGAACCCTCCCGGACTAGCGGGAGGTCGCTGGGGGAGACCCAGTACTTC. Its protein product is CASSLEPSRTSGRSLGETQYF. V gene TRBV5-1 combines with J gene TRBJ2-5; 14 bases are a match to TRBD2. V shed 4 bases, J shed 5 bases, and the junction held 22 bases outside the gene matches. The CDR3 is made up of 21 amino acids. Germline loops: CDR1 SGHRS, CDR2 YFSETQ.